This T cell receptor beta chain was captured in a study of blood T cells in healthy people across ages. Whole-study results and caveats: The long-lived group displayed more naive CD4+ cells, plus higher diversity, than the aged donors did. Considered underestimates were the diversity estimates obtained from one million T cells.

A second PCR of roughly 7 to 11 cycles used a sample-barcoded 5' primer and a J-beta primer mix. Through a template-switch adaptor with 12 random nucleotides, each cDNA molecule received a tag. From the 5' RACE reads, TCRdb called clonotypes with MiXCR, one entry per CDR3 protein. Seen here are approximately 800,000 distinct CDR3 sequences, about 62% observed once, and the top ten hold roughly 22%. CDR3 length: 12 residues. Per germline, CDR1 DFQATT and CDR2 SNEGSKA (reference sequence). Trimming pared 6 bases from V and 1 base from J, leaving 9 bases between. Comment on this clonotype: As yet, its antigen is unknown.

The receptor comes from a man younger than 40 in good health. The chain joins TRBV20-1 to TRBJ2-5; maybe TRBD1 (5 bases). Sequenced: blood. This CDR3 reads CSARQIQETQYF. The CDR3 DNA is TGCAGTGCGCGACAGATCCAAGAGACCCAGTACTTC.